Below are 8 T cell receptor beta chains sequenced from a single sample in a study of T-cell reconstitution after alpha-beta-depleted transplantation in children. TCRbeta library construction was performed incorporating unique molecular identifiers. TCRdb re-called the PCR reads through MiXCR, storing one row per CDR3 protein. Among 250,000 to 300,000 distinct CDR3 sequences listed, almost 10% were seen once. The starting material was PBMCs from the stem cell graft donor, obtained from the stem cell graft. The receptors come from a human donor who donated a stem cell graft to a child with SCID.

This clonotype showed up many times. The chain has TRBV27 and TRBJ1-1, with a weak D call TRBD1 (5 bases). V was shortened by 5 bases and J by 4 bases, with 14 bases between the two germline ends. Germline lookup yields CDR1 MNHEY and CDR2 SMNVEV (reference sequence). The CDR3 covers 14 residues. CDR3 coding DNA: TGTGCCAGCAGTCTCGGGACTCTTCGCACTGAAGCTTTCTTT. Translating it yields CASSLGTLRTEAFF.

There are a few counts of this clonotype. The gene calls are TRBV7-9 and TRBJ2-5, with D possibly TRBD2 on 6 matching bases. Between the trimmed V and J ends, which lost 1 base and 4 bases, there was a span of 13 bases. Germline lookup yields CDR1 SEHNR and CDR2 FQNEAQ (reference sequence). This CDR3 is 15 amino acids long. The CDR3 loop is CASSLGVGGAETQYF. CDR3 DNA: TGTGCCAGCAGCTTAGGGGTCGGCGGGGCAGAGACCCAGTACTTC.

This clonotype has just a few counts. The V gene is TRBV11-3, the J gene TRBJ2-2, with 8 bases matching TRBD2. The CDR3 length is 16 residues. Per germline, CDR1 SGHNT and CDR2 YENEEA. Germline trimming cut 4 bases from V and 3 bases from J; bases unmatched to any gene: 7. The CDR3: CASSSRGSGDTGELFF. The DNA for the CDR3 is TGTGCCAGCAGCTCCCGGGGTAGCGGGGACACCGGGGAGCTGTTTTTT.

CDR3 in amino acids: CASRGQFPYQETQYF. DNA for the CDR3: TGTGCCAGCCGTGGACAGTTTCCGTACCAAGAGACCCAGTACTTC. The genes are TRBV19 and TRBJ2-5; D is perhaps TRBD1 (6 bases). V lost 9 bases, J lost 0 bases, and 17 bases lay in between. The CDR3 contains 15 residues. Germline lookup yields CDR1 LNHDA and CDR2 SQIVND (reference sequence). Complete variable domain (other parts from reference TRBV19 and TRBJ2-5): DGGITQSPKYLFRKEGQNVTLSCEQNLNHDAMYWYRQDPGQGLRLIYYSQIVNDFQKGDIAEGYSVSREKKESFPLTVTSAQKNPTAFYLCASRGQFPYQETQYFGPGTRLLVL.

This clonotype was observed a few times. The chain is built from TRBV6-5 and TRBJ1-2, with a tentative D call TRBD1 (6 bases). CDR3 size: 14 residues. Germline CDR1 reads MNHEY; CDR2 reads SVGAGI. The V end was cut by 0 bases, the J end by 3 bases, with 8 bases between. CDR3 sequence reads: CASSYSGAYYGYTF. As DNA, the CDR3 is TGTGCCAGCAGTTACTCGGGGGCTTACTATGGCTACACCTTC.

This clonotype was found a few times. The gene calls are TRBV7-9 and TRBJ2-3, with D unclear. CDR1 is SEHNR and CDR2 is FQNEAQ in the germline V gene (reference sequence). The V gene lost 10 bases and the J gene lost 2 bases, with 7 bases spanning the gap. The CDR3 sequence is 11 residues long. The CDR3 is CATHITDTQYF. The CDR3 DNA follows: TGTGCCACCCATATCACAGATACGCAGTATTTT.

This clonotype was detected a few times. The rearrangement links TRBV20-1 to TRBJ2-2; 10 nucleotides line up with TRBD2. The CDR3 sequence is 16 residues long. After removal of 3 bases from V and 1 base from J, the junction contained 5 bases not matched to a gene. CDR1 and CDR2 (germline): DFQATT, SNEGSKA (reference sequence). CDR3 amino acids: CSARDRLAGNTGELFF. The CDR3 DNA follows: TGCAGTGCTAGGGACAGACTAGCGGGGAACACCGGGGAGCTGTTTTTT.

CDR3 bases: TGCAGTGCTAGAGATCGGGACAGGTACCCTTACAATGAGCAGTTCTTC. It is translated as CSARDRDRYPYNEQFF. The genes are TRBV20-1 and TRBJ2-1; TRBD1 aligns across 8 bases. The CDR3 is 16 residues long. CDR1 is DFQATT and CDR2 is SNEGSKA in the germline V gene (reference sequence). Trimming took 0 bases from V and 4 from J; bases not matched to a gene: 8.